This TCR beta chain was captured in a study of blood T cell repertoires in COVID-19. Sequenced by immunoSEQ multiplex PCR; TCRdb stores in-frame clones only, minus some. The sample lists roughly 160,000 clones, around 90% occurring once. This clone was recorded only once. V gave up 6 bases and J gave up 1 base, with 20 bases separating them. This CDR3 comprises 17 residues. Per germline, CDR1 KGHSH and CDR2 LQKENI. V usage is TRBV18 and J usage is TRBJ2-3; tentatively, D is TRBD1 (5 bases). Sequencing was carried out using peripheral blood. This clonotype originated in a man between 60 and 75 years old with acute or convalescent COVID-19. The CDR3 bases are TGTGCCAGCTCGCCCACCTCCAGGGCGGTGGGCACAGATACGCAGTATTTT. Its protein product is CASSPTSRAVGTDTQYF.